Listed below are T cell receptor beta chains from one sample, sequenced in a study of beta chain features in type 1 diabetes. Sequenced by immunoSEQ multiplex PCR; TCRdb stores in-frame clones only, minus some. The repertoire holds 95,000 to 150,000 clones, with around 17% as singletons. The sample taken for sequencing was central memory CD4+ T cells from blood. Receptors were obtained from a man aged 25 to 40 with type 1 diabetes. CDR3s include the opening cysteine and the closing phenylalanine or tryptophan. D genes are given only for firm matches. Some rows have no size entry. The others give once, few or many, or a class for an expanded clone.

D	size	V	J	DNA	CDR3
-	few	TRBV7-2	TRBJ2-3	TGTGCCAGCAGCTCAAAGCGGAACCGGCGGGGAACAGATACGCAGTATTTT	CASSSKRNRRGTDTQYF
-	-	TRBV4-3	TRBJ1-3	TGCGCCAGCAGCCAAGACTGGGCGGGCCCGAACACCATATATTTT	CASSQDWAGPNTIYF
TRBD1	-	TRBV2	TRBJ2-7	TGTGCCAGCAGGAACAGGGGAAATTCCTACGAGCAGTACTTC	CASRNRGNSYEQYF
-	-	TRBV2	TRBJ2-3	TGTGCCAGCAGTGCTACAGGGACAGATACGCAGTATTTT	CASSATGTDTQYF
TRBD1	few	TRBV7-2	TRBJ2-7	TGTGCCAGCAGCTCTTCCGGGACAGACCCCTACGAGCAGTACTTC	CASSSSGTDPYEQYF
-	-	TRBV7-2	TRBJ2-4	TGTGCCAGCAGCCGAGAACCTGCAGGGGGGAACATTCAGTACTTC	CASSREPAGGNIQYF
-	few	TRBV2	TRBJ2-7	TGTGCCAGCAGCCGAGCCCGCCCCTACGAGCAGTACTTC	CASSRARPYEQYF
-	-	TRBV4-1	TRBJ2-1	TGCGCCAGCAGCCAAGAACATGAGCAGTTCTTC	CASSQEHEQFF
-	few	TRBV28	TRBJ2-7	TGTGCCAGCAGTGCGGGACAGACCTACGAGCAGTACTTC	CASSAGQTYEQYF
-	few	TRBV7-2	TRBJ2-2	TGTGCCAGCAGCCCCAGGGGTGCGGGCGGGGAGCTGTTTTTT	CASSPRGAGGELFF
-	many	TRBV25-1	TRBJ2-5	TGTGCCAGCAGTGAATTGGACACGTGGAGAGAGACCCAGTACTTC	CASSELDTWRETQYF
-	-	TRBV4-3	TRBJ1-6	TGCGCCAGCAGCCAAGAGGCGGGGAACGTAAATTCACCCCTCCACTTT	CASSQEAGNVNSPLHF
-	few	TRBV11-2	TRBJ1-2	TGTGCCAGCAGCTTTGAAGCTAACTATGGCTACACCTTC	CASSFEANYGYTF
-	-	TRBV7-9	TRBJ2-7	TGTGCCAGCAGCTTAGATGTGGGAAGCTCCTACGAGCAGTACTTC	CASSLDVGSSYEQYF
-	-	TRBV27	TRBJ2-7	TGTGCCAGCAGGCGGGGACAGTTGGTAACCTACGAGCAGTACTTC	CASRRGQLVTYEQYF
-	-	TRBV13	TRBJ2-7	TGTGCCAGCAGCTTAGGTGGGACGTACGAGCAGTACTTC	CASSLGGTYEQYF